This T cell receptor beta chain derives from a study of T-cell reconstitution after alpha-beta-depleted transplantation in children. The TCRbeta library incorporated unique molecular identifiers. TCRdb ran MiXCR on the PCR reads and lists one entry per CDR3 protein. The sample lists about 500,000 distinct CDR3 sequences, about 33% occurring once. V lost 3 bases and J lost 7; bases outside the gene matches: 16. The CDR3 contains 18 residues. The germline gives CDR1 LGHNA, CDR2 YNFKEQ. The sequences come from PBMCs from the stem cell graft donor, collected from the stem cell graft. V is TRBV4-2 and J is TRBJ2-1, with 9 bases lining up with TRBD1. The sequence was collected from a human donor who donated a stem cell graft to a child with aplastic anemia. CDR3 amino acids: CASSQVRVGGQGNNEQFF. For the CDR3, the DNA is TGTGCCAGCAGCCAGGTCCGAGTGGGGGGACAGGGTAATAATGAGCAGTTCTTC.